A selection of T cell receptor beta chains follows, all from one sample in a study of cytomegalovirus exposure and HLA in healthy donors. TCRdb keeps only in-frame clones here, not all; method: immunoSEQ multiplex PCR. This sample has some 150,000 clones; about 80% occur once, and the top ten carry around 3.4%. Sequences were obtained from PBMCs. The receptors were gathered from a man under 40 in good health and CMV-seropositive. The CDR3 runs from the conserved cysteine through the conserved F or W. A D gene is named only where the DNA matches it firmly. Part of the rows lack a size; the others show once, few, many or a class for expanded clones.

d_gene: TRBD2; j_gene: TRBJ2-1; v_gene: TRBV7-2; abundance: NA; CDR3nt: TGTGCCAGCAGCTTAGTGGCTAGCGGGGGCCACAATGAGCAGTTCTTC; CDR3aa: CASSLVASGGHNEQFF
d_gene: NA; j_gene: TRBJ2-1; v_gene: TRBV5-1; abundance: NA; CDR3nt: TGCGCCAGCAGCTTGGCGGGGACAACACTACGGCATGAGCAGTTCTTC; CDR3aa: CASSLAGTTLRHEQFF
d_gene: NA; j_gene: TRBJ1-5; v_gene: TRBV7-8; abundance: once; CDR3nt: TGTGCCAGCAGCTTAGTTGAGAAAAATCAGCCCCAGCATTTT; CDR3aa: CASSLVEKNQPQHF
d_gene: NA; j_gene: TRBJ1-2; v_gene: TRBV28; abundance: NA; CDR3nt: TGTGCCAGCAGTTCCGTACTCTATGGCTACACCTTC; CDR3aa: CASSSVLYGYTF
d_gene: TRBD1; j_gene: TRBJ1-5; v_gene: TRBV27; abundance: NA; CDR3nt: TGTGCCAGCAGTTTATCGGGACAGAGCAATCAGCCCCAGCATTTT; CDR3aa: CASSLSGQSNQPQHF
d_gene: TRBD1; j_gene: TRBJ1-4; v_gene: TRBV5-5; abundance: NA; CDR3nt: TGTGCCAGCAGACGTACAGGGGGCCTGAGTGAAAAACTGTTTTTT; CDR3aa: CASRRTGGLSEKLFF
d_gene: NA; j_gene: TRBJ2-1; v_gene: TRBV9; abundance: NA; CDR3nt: TGTGCCAGCAGCCCGACACATAGCTCCTACAATGAGCAGTTCTTC; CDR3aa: CASSPTHSSYNEQFF
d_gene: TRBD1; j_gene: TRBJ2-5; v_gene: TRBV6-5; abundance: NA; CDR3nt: TGTGCCAGCAGTTCTAGCCCGGGGACAGGGGGAGAGACCCAGTACTTC; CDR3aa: CASSSSPGTGGETQYF
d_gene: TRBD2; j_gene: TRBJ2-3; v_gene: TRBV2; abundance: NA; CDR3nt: TGTGCCAGCACCCTAGCGGGGGGCGTACATACGCAGTATTTT; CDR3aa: CASTLAGGVHTQYF
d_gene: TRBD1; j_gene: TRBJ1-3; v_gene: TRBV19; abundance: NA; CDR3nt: TGTGCCAGTAGTCCTCCTGAGTTGGACAGGGCTCGAAACACCATATATTTT; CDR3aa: CASSPPELDRARNTIYF
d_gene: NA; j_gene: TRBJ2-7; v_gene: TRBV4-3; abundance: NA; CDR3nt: TGCGCCAGCAGCCAAGATACCGGGGACTCCTACGAGCAGTACTTC; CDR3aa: CASSQDTGDSYEQYF
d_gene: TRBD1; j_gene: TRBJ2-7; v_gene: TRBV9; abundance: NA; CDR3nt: TGTGCCAGCAGCGTCACAGGGGCCCTGGTGGACGAGCAGTACTTC; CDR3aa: CASSVTGALVDEQYF
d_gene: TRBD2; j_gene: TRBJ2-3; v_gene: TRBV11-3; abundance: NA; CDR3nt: TGTGCCAGCAGCTTAGGAGCGGGGGGAAACACAGATACGCAGTATTTT; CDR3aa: CASSLGAGGNTDTQYF
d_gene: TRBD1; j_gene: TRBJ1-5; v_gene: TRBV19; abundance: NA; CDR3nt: TGTGCCAGTAGCGGGGGACAGGGAAGCAATCAGCCCCAGCATTTT; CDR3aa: CASSGGQGSNQPQHF
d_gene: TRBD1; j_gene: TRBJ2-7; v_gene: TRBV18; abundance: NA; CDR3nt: TGTGCCAGCTCACGCCCGGGACAGGGGGCCTACGAGCAGTACTTC; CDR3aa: CASSRPGQGAYEQYF
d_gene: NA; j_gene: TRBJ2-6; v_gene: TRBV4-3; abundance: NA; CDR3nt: TGCGCCAGCGGCGTCCAGGGCCCTGGGGCCAACGTCCTGACTTTC; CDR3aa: CASGVQGPGANVLTF
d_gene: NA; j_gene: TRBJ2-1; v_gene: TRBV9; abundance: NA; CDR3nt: TGTGCCAGCAGCGTAAGTGGTCACCGGGGCAATGAGCAGTTCTTC; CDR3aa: CASSVSGHRGNEQFF
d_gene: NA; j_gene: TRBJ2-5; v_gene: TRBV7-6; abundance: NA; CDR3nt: TGTGCCAGCAGCTTAGAAGGGGATGAGACCCAGTACTTC; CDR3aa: CASSLEGDETQYF
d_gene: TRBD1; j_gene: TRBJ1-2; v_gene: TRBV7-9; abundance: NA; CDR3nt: TGTGCCAGCAGCTTAGAAACAGGGGACTATGGCTACACCTTC; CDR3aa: CASSLETGDYGYTF
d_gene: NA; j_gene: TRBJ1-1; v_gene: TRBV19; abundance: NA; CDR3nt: TGTGCCAGTAGTATGGCGCAGGGTCGAACTGAAGCTTTCTTT; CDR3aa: CASSMAQGRTEAFF
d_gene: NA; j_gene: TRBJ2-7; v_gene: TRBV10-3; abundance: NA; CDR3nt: TGTGCCATCAGCTACCAGGTATCCTACGAGCAGTACTTC; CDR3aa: CAISYQVSYEQYF
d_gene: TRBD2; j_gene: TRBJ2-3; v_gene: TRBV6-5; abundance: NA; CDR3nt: TGTGCCAGCAGTCGACTTAGCGGGGGACCAGATACGCAGTATTTT; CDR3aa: CASSRLSGGPDTQYF
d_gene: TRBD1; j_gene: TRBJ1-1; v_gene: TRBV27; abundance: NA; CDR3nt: TGTGCCAGCAGTTTAACAGGGGGGAAGACTGAAGCTTTCTTT; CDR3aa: CASSLTGGKTEAFF
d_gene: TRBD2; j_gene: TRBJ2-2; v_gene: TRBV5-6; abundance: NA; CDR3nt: TGTGCCAGCAGCTTGCGGCGGGGGGGTACCGGGGAGCTGTTTTTT; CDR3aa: CASSLRRGGTGELFF
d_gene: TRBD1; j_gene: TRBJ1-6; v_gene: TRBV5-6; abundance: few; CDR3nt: TGTGCCAGCAGCCGCCGACAGGGATCCTATAATTCACCCCTCCACTTT; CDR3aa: CASSRRQGSYNSPLHF
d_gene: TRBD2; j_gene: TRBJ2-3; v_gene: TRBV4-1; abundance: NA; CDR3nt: TGCGCCAGCAGCCTTCTCGGGACTAGCGGGGGGCCAGATACGCAGTATTTT; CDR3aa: CASSLLGTSGGPDTQYF
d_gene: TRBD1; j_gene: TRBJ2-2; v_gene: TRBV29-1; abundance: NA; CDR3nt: TGCAGCGTAATACAGGGGGCCTCGAACACCGGGGAGCTGTTTTTT; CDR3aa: CSVIQGASNTGELFF
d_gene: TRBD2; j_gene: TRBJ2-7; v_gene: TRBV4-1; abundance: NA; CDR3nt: TGCGCCAGCAGCCAAGAAAATTTCCGGGGAGGCGGGGGGGAGTCCTACGAGCAGTACTTC; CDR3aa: CASSQENFRGGGGESYEQYF
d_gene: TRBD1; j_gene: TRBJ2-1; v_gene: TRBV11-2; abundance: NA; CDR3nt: TGTGCCAGCAGCCGCCGGGACAGGGGTTACAATGAGCAGTTCTTC; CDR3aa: CASSRRDRGYNEQFF
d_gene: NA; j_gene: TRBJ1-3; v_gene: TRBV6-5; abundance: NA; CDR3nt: TGTGCCAGCAGGTCAACAGCTGACTCTGGAAACACCATATATTTT; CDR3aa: CASRSTADSGNTIYF
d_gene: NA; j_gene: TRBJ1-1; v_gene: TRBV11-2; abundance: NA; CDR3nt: TGTGCCAGCAGCTTATCACCCGGGTTAGGGAACACTGAAGCTTTCTTT; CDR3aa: CASSLSPGLGNTEAFF
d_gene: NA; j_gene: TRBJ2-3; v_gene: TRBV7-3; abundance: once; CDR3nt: TGTGCCAGCAGCTTAGCAGACACAGATACGCAGTATTTT; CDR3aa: CASSLADTDTQYF
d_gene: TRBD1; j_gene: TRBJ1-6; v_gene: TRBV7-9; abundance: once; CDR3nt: TGTGCCAGCAGCGCCGCGGACAGGGGCAATTCACCCCTCCACTTT; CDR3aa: CASSAADRGNSPLHF
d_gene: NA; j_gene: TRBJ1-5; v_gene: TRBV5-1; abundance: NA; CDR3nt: TGCGCCAGCAGCTTGGCGGCAGGGAATCAGCCCCAGCATTTT; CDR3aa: CASSLAAGNQPQHF
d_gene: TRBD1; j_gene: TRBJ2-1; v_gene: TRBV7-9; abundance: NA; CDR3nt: TGTGCCAGCAGCCGGGACAGGGGGTCCTACAATGAGCAGTTCTTC; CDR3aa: CASSRDRGSYNEQFF
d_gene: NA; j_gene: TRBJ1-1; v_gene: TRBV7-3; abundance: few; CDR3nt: TGTGCCAGCAGCTTATCCTCGGGGGAAACTGAAGCTTTCTTT; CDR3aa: CASSLSSGETEAFF
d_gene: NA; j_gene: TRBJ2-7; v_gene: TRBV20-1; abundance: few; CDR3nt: TGCAGTGCTAAGGCGGGCCACGAGCAGTACTTC; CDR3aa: CSAKAGHEQYF
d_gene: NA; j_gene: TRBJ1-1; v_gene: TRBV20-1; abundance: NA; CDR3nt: TGCAGTGCCCGACTCAACACTGAAGCTTTCTTT; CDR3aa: CSARLNTEAFF
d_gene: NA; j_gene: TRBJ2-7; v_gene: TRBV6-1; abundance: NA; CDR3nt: TGTGCCAGCAGTAAAACCCGGGGCTACGAGCAGTACTTC; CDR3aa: CASSKTRGYEQYF
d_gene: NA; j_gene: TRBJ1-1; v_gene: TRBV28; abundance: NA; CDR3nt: TGTGCCAGCTCTACCTACTCGGGGGGTTACACTGAAGCTTTCTTT; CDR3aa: CASSTYSGGYTEAFF
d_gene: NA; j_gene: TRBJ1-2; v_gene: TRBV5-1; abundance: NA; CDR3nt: TGCGCCAGCAGCGTGGGCAGGGGCCCTAACTATGGCTACACCTTC; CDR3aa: CASSVGRGPNYGYTF
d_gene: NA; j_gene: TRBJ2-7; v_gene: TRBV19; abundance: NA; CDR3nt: TGTGCCAGTAGTAAAGGGGCCCCCTACGAGCAGTACTTC; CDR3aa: CASSKGAPYEQYF
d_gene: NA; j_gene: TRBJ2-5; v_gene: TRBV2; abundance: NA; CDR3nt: TGTGCCAGCAGAACTCAGGGGAGGGGAGAGACCCAGTACTTC; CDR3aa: CASRTQGRGETQYF
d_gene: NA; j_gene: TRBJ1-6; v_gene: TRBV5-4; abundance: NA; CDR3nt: TGTGCCAGCAGCTCTCTTCGGGACAAGCGTAATTCACCCCTCCACTTT; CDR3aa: CASSSLRDKRNSPLHF
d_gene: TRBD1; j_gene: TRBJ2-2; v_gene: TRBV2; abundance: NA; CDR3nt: TGTGCCCGAAGAGAGACAGGGGCCGGGGAGCTGTTTTTT; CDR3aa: CARRETGAGELFF
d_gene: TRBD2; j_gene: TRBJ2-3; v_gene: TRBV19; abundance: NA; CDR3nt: TGTGCCAGTAGTATATCGGACTTGATAGCGGGGGCCCTCAGCACAGATACGCAGTATTTT; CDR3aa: CASSISDLIAGALSTDTQYF
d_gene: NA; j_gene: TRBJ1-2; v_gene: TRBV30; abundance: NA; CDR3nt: TGTGCCTGGAGTTGGGACGGGGGATATTGGGAGACGTCTAACTATGGCTACACCTTC; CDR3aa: CAWSWDGGYWETSNYGYTF
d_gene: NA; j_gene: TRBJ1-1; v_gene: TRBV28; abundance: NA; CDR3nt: TGTGCCACCCCAACCCGGGAATCAATGAACACTGAAGCTTTCTTT; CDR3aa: CATPTRESMNTEAFF
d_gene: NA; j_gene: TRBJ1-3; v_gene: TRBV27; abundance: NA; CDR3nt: TGTGCCAGCAGTTTATCTCAGGGAAACACCATATATTTT; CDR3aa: CASSLSQGNTIYF
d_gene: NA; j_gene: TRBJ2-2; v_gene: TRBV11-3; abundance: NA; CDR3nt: TGTGCCAGCAGCCTCGGACTGGGCAACACCGGGGAGCTGTTTTTT; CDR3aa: CASSLGLGNTGELFF
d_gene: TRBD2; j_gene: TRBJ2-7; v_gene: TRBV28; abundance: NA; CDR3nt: TGTGCCAGCAGTTCGGGCGGGGGGAGCTCCTACGAGCAGTACTTC; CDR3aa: CASSSGGGSSYEQYF
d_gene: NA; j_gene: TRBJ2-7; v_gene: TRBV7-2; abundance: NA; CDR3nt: TGTGCCAGCAGCTTAAAAGGGGGACTAACCTCCTACGAGCAGTACTTC; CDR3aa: CASSLKGGLTSYEQYF
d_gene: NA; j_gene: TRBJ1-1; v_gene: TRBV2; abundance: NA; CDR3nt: TGTGCCAGCAGTCTCACATTGAACACTGAAGCTTTCTTT; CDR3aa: CASSLTLNTEAFF
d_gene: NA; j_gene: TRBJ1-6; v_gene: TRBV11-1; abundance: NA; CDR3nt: TGTGCCAGCAGCTTAGGCACAGGTTCACCCCTCCACTTT; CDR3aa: CASSLGTGSPLHF